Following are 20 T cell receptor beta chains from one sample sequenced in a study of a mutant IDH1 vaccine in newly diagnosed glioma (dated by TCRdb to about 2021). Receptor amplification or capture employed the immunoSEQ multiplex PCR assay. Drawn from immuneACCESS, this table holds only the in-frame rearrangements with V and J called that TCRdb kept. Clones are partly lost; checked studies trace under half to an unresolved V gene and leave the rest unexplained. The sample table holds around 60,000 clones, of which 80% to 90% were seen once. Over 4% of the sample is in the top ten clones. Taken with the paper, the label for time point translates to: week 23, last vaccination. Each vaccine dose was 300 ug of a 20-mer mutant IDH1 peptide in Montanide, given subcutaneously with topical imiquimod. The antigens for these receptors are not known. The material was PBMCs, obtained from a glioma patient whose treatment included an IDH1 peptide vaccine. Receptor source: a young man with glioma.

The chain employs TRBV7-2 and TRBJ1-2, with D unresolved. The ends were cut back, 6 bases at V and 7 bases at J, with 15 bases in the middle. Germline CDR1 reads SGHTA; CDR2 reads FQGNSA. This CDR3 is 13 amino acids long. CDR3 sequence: CASSSYLDSGYTF. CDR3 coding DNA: TGTGCCAGCAGTTCCTACTTAGATAGTGGCTACACCTTC.

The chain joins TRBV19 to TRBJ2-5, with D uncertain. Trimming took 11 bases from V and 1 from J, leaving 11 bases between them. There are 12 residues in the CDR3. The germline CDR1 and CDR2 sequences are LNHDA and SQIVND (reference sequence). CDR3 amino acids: CAPSGVQETQYF. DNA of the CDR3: TGTGCCCCTTCTGGGGTCCAAGAGACCCAGTACTTC.

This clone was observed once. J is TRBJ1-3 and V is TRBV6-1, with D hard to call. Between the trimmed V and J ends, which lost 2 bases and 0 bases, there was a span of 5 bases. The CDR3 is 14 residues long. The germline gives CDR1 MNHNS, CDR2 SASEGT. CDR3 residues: CASSEWLSGNTIYF. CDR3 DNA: TGTGCCAGCAGTGAATGGCTCTCTGGAAACACCATATATTTT.

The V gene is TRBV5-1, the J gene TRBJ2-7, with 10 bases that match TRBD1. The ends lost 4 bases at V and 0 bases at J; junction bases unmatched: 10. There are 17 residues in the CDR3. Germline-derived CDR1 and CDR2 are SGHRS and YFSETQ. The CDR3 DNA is TGCGCCAGCAGCCAGCCCCCGGGACAGGGGAGCTCCTACGAGCAGTACTTC. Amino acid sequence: CASSQPPGQGSSYEQYF.

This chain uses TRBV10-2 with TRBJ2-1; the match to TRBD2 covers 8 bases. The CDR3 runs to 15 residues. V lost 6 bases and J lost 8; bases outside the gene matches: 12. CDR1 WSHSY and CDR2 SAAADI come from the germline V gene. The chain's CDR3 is CASRTGTSGGHEQFF. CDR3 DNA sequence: TGCGCCAGCAGGACCGGGACTAGTGGGGGTCATGAGCAGTTCTTC.

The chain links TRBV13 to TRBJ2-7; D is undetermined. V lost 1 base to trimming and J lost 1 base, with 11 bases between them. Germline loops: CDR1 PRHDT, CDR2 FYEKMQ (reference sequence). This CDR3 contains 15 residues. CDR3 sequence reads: CASSLAYDVSYEQYF. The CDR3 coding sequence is TGTGCCAGCAGCTTAGCGTATGATGTTTCCTACGAGCAGTACTTC.

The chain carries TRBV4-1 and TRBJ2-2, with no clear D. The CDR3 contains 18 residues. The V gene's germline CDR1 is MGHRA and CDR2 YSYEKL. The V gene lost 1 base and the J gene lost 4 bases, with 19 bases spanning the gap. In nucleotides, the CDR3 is TGCGCCAGCAGCCAAGGCTCTCTAGAGTATACGAGCACCGGGGAGCTGTTTTTT. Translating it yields CASSQGSLEYTSTGELFF.

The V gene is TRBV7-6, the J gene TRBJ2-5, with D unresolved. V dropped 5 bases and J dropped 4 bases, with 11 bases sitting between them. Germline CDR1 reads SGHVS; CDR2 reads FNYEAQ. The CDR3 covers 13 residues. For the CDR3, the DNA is TGTGCCAGCAGCCACCACATGGTAGAGACCCAGTACTTC. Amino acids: CASSHHMVETQYF.

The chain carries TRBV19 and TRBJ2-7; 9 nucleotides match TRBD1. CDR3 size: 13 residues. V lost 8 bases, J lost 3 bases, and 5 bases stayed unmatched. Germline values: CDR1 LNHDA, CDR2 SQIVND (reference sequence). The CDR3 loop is CASGPGQGYEQYF. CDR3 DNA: TGTGCCAGTGGTCCGGGACAGGGCTACGAGCAGTACTTC.

CDR3 in amino acids: CASSPKGAGGGETQYF. The CDR3 DNA is TGTGCCAGCAGCCCGAAAGGAGCGGGGGGTGGTGAGACCCAGTACTTC. This chain joins TRBV9 and TRBJ2-5; 9 nucleotides agree with TRBD2. J gave up 5 bases and V 4 bases, and 12 bases lay outside the gene matches. This CDR3 is built from 16 residues. CDR1 is SGDLS, CDR2 YYNGEE, per germline.

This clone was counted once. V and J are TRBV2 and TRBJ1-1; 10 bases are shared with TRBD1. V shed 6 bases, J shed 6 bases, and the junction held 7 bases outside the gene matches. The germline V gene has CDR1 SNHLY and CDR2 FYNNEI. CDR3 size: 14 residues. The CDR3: CASRAGTGEAEAFF. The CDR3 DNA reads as TGTGCCAGCAGAGCCGGGACAGGGGAAGCTGAAGCTTTCTTT.

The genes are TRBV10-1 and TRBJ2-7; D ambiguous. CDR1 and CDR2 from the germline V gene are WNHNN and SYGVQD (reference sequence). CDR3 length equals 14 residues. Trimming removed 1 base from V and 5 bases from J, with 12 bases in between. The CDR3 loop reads CASSEYRSTHEQYF. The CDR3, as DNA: TGCGCCAGCAGTGAGTACCGGAGCACCCACGAGCAGTACTTC.

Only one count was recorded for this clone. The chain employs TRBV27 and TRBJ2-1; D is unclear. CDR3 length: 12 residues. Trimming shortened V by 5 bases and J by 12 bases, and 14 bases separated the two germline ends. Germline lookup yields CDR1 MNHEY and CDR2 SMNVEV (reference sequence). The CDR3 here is CASSPQSTGQFF. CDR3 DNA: TGTGCCAGCAGTCCTCAGTCTACCGGGCAGTTCTTC.

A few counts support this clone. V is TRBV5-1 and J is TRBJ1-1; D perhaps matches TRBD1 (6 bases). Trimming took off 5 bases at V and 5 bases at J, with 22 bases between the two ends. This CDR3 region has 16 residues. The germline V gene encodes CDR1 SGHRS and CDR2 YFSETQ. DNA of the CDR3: TGCGCCAGCAGTTCTTTTGGCTTTAAAGGGGGGACTGAAGCTTTCTTT. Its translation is CASSSFGFKGGTEAFF.

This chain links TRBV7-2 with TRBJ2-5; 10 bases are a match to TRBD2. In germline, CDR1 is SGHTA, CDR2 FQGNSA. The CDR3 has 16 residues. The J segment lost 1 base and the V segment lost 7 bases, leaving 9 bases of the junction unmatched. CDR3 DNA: TGTGCCAGCAACAAAGGAGCGGGGGGGTTCCAAGAGACCCAGTACTTC. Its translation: CASNKGAGGFQETQYF.

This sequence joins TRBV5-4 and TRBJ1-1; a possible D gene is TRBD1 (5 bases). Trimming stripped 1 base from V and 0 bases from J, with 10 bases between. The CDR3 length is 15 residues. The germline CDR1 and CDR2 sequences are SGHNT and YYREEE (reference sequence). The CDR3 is CASSLTGGMNTEAFF. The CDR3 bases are TGTGCCAGCAGCTTGACCGGGGGGATGAACACTGAAGCTTTCTTT.

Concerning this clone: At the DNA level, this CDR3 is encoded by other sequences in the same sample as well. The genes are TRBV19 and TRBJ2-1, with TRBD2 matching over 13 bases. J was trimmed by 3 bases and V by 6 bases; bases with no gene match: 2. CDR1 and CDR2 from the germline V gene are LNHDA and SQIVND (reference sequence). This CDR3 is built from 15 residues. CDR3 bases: TGTGCCAGTAGCCGGACTAGCGGGGGCTACAATGAGCAGTTCTTC. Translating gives CASSRTSGGYNEQFF.

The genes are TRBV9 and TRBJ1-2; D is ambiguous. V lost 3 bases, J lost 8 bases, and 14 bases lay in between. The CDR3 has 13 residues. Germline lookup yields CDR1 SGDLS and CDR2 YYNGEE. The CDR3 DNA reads TGTGCCAGCAGCGGGCCCTCCCCGGAGGGCTACACCTTC. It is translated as CASSGPSPEGYTF.

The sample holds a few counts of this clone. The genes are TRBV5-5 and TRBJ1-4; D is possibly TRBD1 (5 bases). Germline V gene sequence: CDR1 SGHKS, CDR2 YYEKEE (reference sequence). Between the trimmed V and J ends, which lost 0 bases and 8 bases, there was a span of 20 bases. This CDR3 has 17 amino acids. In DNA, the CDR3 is TGTGCCAGCAGCTTGGCCGGGGTGGCGGGGCTTCGCGAAAAACTGTTTTTT. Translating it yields CASSLAGVAGLREKLFF.

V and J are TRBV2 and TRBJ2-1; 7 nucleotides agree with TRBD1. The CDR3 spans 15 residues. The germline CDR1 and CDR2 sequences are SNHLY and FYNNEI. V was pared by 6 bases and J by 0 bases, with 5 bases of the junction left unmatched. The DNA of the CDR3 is TGTGCCAGCAGGCGACAGGGAAGCTCCTACAATGAGCAGTTCTTC. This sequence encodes CASRRQGSSYNEQFF.